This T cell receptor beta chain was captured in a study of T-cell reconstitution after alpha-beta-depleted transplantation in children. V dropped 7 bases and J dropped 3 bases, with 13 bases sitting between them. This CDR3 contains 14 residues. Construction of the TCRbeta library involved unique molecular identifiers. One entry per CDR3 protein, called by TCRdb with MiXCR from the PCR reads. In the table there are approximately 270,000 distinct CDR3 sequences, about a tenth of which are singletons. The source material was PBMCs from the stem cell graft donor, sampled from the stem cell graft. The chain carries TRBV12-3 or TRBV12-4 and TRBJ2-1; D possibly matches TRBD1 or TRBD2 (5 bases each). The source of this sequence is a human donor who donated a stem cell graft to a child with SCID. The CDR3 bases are TGTGCCAGCAAGGGACGGGGTCTCTACAATGAGCAGTTCTTC. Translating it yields CASKGRGLYNEQFF.